This TCR beta chain comes out of a study of shared clonotypes between healthy human individuals. The table came from immunoSEQ multiplex PCR; TCRdb's copy has only in-frame clones and leaves some out. The table has around 240,000 clones, 60% to 80% seen once. The CDR3 covers 13 residues. The ends were cut back, 0 bases at V and 3 bases at J, with 4 bases in the middle. Germline-derived CDR1 and CDR2 are SGDLS and YYNGEE. The table lists this clone with a count of one. The receptor was derived from a young man in good health. The specimen sequenced was memory CD4+ T cells sorted from blood. Subset indicated: CD45RA-negative fraction. This sequence joins TRBV9 and TRBJ2-1; no clear D gene. CDR3 loop: CASSVGDYNEQFF. The CDR3 nucleotides read TGTGCCAGCAGCGTAGGAGACTACAATGAGCAGTTCTTC.